The T cell receptor beta chain under discussion was sequenced for a study of blood T cell repertoires in COVID-19. Germline V gene data show CDR1 as MNHEY and CDR2 as SMNVEV (reference sequence). Trimming stripped 4 bases from V and 4 bases from J, with 13 bases between. The CDR3 covers 14 residues. The repertoire was sequenced with immunoSEQ multiplex PCR; TCRdb's copy has only in-frame clones and lacks some. There are over 55,000 clones in the sample; roughly 90% occur only once, and 20% to 25% lies in the top ten. This chain links TRBV27 with TRBJ1-1; TRBD1 might be the D (6 bases). The source of this sequence is a woman aged 80 or over with COVID-19, enrolled during active disease. Material: peripheral blood. The CDR3 DNA follows: TGTGCCAGCAGTTACAGGGCTTTAGGCACTGAAGCTTTCTTT. Translating gives CASSYRALGTEAFF.